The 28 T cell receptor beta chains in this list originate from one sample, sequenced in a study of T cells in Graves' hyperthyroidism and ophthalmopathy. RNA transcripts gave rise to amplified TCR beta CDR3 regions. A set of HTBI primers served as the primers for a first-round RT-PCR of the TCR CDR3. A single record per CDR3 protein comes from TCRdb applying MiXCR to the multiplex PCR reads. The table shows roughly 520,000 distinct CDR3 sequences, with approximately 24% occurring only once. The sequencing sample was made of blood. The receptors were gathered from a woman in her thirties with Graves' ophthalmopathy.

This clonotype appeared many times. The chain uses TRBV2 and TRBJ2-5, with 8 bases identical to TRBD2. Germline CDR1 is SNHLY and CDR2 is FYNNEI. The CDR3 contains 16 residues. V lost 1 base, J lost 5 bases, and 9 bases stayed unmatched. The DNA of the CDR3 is TGTGCCAGCAGTGAAGGTCAAGCGGGGGATTCGGAGACCCAGTACTTC. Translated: CASSEGQAGDSETQYF.

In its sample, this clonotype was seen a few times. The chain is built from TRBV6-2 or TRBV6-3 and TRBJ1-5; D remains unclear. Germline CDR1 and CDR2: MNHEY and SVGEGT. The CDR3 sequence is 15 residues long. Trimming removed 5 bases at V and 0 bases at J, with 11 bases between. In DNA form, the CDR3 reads TGTGCCAGCAGTCTGCGACCGAGTAGCAATCAGCCCCAGCATTTT. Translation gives CASSLRPSSNQPQHF.

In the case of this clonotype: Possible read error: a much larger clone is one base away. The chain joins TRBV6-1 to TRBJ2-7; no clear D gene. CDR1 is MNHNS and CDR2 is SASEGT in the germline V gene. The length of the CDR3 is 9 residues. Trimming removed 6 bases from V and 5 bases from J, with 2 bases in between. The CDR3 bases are TGTGCCAGCAGCAACGAGCAGTACTTC. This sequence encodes CASSNEQYF.

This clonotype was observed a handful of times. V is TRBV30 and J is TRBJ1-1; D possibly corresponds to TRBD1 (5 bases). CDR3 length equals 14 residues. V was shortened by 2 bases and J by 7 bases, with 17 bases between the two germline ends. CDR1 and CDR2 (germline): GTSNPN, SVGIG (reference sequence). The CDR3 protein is CAWSWGSVSYEAFF. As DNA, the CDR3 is TGTGCCTGGAGTTGGGGGTCTGTGTCCTATGAAGCTTTCTTT.

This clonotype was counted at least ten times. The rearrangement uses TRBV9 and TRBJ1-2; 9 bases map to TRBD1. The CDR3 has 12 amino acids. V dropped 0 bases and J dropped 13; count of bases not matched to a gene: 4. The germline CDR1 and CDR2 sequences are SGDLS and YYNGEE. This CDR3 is CASSVGQGVGTF. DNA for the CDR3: TGTGCCAGCAGCGTAGGACAGGGGGTAGGCACCTTC.

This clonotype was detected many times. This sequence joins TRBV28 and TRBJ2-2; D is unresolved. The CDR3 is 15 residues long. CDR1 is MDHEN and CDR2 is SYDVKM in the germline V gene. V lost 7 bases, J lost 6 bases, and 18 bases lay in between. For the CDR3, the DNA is TGTGCCAGCACCCCGCTGCGTTTTCGGGCCGGGGAGCTGTTTTTT. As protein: CASTPLRFRAGELFF.

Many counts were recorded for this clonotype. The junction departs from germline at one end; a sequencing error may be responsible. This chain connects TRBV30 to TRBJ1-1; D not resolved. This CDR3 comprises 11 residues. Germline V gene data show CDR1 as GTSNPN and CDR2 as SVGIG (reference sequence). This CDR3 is CAWSVGSTPHF. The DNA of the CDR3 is TGTGCCTGGAGTGTAGGGTCCACGCCACACTTT. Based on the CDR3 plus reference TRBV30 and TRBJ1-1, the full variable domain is SQTIHQWPATLVQPVGSPLSLECTVEGTSNPNLYWYRQAAGRGLQLLFYSVGIGQISSEVPQNLSASRPQDRQFILSSKKLLLSDSGFYLCAWSVGSTPHFGQGTRLTVV.

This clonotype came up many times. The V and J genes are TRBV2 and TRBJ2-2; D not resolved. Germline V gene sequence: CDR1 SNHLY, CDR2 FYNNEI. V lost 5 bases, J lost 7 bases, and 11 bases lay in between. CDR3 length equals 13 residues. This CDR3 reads CASSPLLSGELFF. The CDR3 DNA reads TGTGCCAGCAGTCCGCTCCTGAGCGGGGAGCTGTTTTTT.

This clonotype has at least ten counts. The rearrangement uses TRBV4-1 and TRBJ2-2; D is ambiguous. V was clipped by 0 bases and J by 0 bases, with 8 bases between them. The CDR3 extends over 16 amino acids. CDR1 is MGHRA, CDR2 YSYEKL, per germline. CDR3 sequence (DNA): TGCGCCAGCAGCCAAGAGGGATTCGCGAACACCGGGGAGCTGTTTTTT. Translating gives CASSQEGFANTGELFF.

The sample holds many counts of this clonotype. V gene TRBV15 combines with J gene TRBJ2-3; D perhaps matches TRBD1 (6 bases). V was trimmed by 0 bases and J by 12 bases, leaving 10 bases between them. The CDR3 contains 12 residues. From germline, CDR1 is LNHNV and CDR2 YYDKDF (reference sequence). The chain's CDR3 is CATSREQGPQYF. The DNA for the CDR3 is TGTGCCACCAGCAGAGAACAGGGTCCCCAGTATTTT.

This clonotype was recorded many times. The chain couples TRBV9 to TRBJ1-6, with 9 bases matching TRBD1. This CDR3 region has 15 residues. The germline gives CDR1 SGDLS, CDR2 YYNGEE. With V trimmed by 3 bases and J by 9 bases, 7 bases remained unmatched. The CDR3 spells CASSDWDREVSPLHF. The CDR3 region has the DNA TGTGCCAGCAGCGACTGGGACAGGGAGGTTTCACCCCTCCACTTT. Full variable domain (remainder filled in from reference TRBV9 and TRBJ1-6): DSGVTQTPKHLITATGQRVTLRCSPRSGDLSVYWYQQSLDQGLQFLIQYYNGEERAKGNILERFSAQQFPDLHSELNLSSLELGDSALYFCASSDWDREVSPLHFGNGTRLTVT.

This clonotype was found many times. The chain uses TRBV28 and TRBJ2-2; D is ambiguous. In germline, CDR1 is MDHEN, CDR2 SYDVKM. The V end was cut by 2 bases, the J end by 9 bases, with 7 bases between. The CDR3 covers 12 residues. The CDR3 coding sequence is TGTGCCAGCAGTTTACTACCCCGGGAGCTGTTTTTT. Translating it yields CASSLLPRELFF.

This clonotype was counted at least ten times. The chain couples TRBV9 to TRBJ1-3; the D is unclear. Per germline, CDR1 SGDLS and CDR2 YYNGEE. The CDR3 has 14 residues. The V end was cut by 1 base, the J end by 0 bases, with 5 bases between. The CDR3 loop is CASSVLSSGNTIYF. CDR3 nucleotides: TGTGCCAGCAGCGTATTAAGCTCTGGAAACACCATATATTTT. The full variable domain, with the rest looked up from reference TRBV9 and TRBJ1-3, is DSGVTQTPKHLITATGQRVTLRCSPRSGDLSVYWYQQSLDQGLQFLIQYYNGEERAKGNILERFSAQQFPDLHSELNLSSLELGDSALYFCASSVLSSGNTIYFGEGSWLTVV.

The chain's CDR3 is CASSPTASSYNSPLHF. The CDR3 region has the DNA TGTGCCAGCAGCCCCACGGCCAGCTCCTATAATTCACCCCTCCACTTT. The chain carries TRBV6-1 and TRBJ1-6; no firm D call. V was pared by 6 bases and J by 0 bases, with 12 bases between. CDR3 length: 16 residues. The germline gives CDR1 MNHNS, CDR2 SASEGT.

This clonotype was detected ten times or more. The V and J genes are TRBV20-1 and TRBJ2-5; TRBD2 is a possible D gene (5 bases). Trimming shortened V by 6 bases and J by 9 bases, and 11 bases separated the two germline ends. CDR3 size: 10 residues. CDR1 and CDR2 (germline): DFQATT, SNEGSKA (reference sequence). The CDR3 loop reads CSANGVSQYF. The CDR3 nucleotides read TGCAGTGCAAACGGGGTTTCCCAGTACTTC.

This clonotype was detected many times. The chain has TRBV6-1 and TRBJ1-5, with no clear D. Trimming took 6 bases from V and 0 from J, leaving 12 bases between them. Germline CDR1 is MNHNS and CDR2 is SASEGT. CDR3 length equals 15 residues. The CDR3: CASRPRRNSNQPQHF. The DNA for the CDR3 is TGTGCCAGCAGGCCAAGACGGAATAGCAATCAGCCCCAGCATTTT.

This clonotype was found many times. For the CDR3, the DNA is TGTGCCAGCAGCTGGGAGGGGTACGGCTACACCTTC. Translating it yields CASSWEGYGYTF. This rearrangement joins TRBV12-3 or TRBV12-4 to TRBJ1-2, with D maybe TRBD1 (5 bases). V was trimmed by 6 bases and J by 8 bases, leaving 13 bases between them. The CDR3 covers 12 residues.

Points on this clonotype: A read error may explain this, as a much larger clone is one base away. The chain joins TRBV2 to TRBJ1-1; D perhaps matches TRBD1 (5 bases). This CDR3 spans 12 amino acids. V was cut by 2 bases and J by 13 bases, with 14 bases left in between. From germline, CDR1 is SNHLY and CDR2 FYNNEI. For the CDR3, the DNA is TGTGCCAGCAGTGAATCGACAGCGGAGGATTTCTTT. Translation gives CASSESTAEDFF.

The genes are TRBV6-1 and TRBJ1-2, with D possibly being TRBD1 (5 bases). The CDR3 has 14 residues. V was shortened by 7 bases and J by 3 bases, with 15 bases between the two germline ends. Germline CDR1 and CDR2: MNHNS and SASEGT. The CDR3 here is CASTFFGHDYGYTF. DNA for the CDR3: TGTGCCAGCACCTTTTTCGGACACGACTATGGCTACACCTTC.

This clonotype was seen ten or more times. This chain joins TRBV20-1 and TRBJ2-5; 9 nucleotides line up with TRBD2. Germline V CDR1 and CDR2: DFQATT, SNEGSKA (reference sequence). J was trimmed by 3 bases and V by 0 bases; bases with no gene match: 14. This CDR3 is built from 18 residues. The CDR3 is CSARDARGGAEGKETQYF. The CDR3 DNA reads TGCAGTGCTAGAGATGCTCGCGGGGGGGCCGAAGGGAAAGAGACCCAGTACTTC.

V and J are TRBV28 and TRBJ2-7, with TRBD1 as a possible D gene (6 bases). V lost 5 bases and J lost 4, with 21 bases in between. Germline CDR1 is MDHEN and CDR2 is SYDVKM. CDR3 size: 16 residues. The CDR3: CASSLPAGTKVYEQYF. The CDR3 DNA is TGTGCCAGCAGTCTGCCAGCCGGGACAAAAGTTTACGAGCAGTACTTC.

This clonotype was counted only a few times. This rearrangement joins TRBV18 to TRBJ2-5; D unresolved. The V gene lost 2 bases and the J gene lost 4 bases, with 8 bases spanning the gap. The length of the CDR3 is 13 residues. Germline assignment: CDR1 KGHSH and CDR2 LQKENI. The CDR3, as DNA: TGTGCCAGCTCACCATCCAGGATAGAGACCCAGTACTTC. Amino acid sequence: CASSPSRIETQYF.

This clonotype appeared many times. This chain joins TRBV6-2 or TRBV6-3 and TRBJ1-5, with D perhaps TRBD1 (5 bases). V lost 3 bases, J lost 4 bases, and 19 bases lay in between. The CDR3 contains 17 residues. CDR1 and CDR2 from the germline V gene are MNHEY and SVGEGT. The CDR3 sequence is CASSYSISGAKNQPQHF. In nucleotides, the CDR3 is TGTGCCAGCAGTTATAGCATATCCGGGGCAAAAAATCAGCCCCAGCATTTT.

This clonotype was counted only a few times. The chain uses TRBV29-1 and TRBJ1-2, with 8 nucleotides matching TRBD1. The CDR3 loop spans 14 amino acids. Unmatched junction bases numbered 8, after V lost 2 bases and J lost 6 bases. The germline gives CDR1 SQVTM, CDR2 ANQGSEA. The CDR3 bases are TGCAGCGTTGAAAGGGCAGGGGGCTTCGATGGCTACACCTTC. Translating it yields CSVERAGGFDGYTF. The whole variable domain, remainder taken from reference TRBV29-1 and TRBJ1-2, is SAVISQKPSRDICQRGTSLTIQCQVDSQVTMMFWYRQQPGQSLTLIATANQGSEATYESGFVIDKFPISRPNLTFSTLTVSNMSPEDSSIYLCSVERAGGFDGYTFGSGTRLTVV.

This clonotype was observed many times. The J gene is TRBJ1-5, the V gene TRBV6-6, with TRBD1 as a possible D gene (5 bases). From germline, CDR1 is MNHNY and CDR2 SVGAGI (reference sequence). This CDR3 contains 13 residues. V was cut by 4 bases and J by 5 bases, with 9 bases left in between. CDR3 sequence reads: CASSSGNHQPQHF. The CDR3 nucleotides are TGTGCCAGCAGTTCAGGGAACCATCAGCCCCAGCATTTT.

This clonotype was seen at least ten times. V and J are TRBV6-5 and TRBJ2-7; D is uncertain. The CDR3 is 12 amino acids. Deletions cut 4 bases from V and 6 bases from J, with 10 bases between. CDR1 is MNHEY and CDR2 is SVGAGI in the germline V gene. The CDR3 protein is CASSFDEGEQYF. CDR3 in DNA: TGTGCCAGCAGTTTTGACGAAGGCGAGCAGTACTTC.

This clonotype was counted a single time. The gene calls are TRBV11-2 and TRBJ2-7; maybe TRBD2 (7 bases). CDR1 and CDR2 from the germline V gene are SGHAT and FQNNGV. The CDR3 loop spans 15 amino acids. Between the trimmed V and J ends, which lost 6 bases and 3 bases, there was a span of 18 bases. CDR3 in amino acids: CASSSLQGTIYEQYF. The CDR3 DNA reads TGTGCCAGCAGTTCTCTCCAGGGGACTATCTACGAGCAGTACTTC.

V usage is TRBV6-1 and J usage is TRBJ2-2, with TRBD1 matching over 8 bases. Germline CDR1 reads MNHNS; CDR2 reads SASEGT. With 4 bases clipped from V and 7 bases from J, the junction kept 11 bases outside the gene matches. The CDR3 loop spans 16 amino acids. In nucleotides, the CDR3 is TGTGCCAGCAGTGTTATACGACAGGGGCTTAACGGGGAGCTGTTTTTT. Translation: CASSVIRQGLNGELFF.